The 24 T cell receptor beta chains listed next were all sequenced from one sample in a study of blood T cell repertoires in COVID-19. Clones were sequenced by immunoSEQ multiplex PCR, and TCRdb holds only the in-frame ones, with some missing. In the table there are just under 60,000 clones, about 87% of which are singletons. Specimen: peripheral blood. Source of these receptors: a human donor with active COVID-19. The donor label of this sample is uncertain.

This chain uses TRBV5-1 with TRBJ1-1; no clear D. This CDR3 is 14 amino acids long. V was cut by 4 bases and J by 5 bases, with 15 bases left in between. Per the germline V gene, CDR1 is SGHRS and CDR2 is YFSETQ. The CDR3 coding sequence is TGCGCCAGCAGCGTGGAGTCTTCGGGTACTGAAGCTTTCTTT. Protein: CASSVESSGTEAFF.

The J gene is TRBJ1-5, the V gene TRBV5-4; 7 bases match TRBD1. The CDR3 length is 15 residues. Unmatched junction bases numbered 8, after V lost 4 bases and J lost 4 bases. Germline V gives CDR1 SGHNT, CDR2 YYREEE (reference sequence). The CDR3 is CASSPPTGRNQPQHF. CDR3 DNA sequence: TGTGCCAGCAGCCCCCCGACAGGGCGAAATCAGCCCCAGCATTTT.

The genes are TRBV5-4 and TRBJ1-6; TRBD1 matches 11 bases. This CDR3 region has 16 residues. V shed 4 bases, J shed 2 bases, and the junction held 2 bases outside the gene matches. CDR1 SGHNT and CDR2 YYREEE come from the germline V gene (reference sequence). The CDR3 spells CASSGQGAPYNSPLHF. DNA for the CDR3: TGTGCCAGCAGCGGACAGGGGGCCCCCTATAATTCACCCCTCCACTTT.

The chain joins TRBV7-2 to TRBJ2-4; D might be TRBD2 (5 bases). The ends were cut back, 1 base at V and 6 bases at J, with 10 bases in the middle. CDR3 length: 14 residues. The germline V gene has CDR1 SGHTA and CDR2 FQGNSA. The CDR3 nucleotides are TGTGCCAGCAGCTTAGGGCTAGCCGGAAACATTCAGTACTTC. Its protein product is CASSLGLAGNIQYF.

This chain joins TRBV6-5 and TRBJ1-5, with D possibly matching TRBD1 (6 bases). The CDR3 loop spans 14 amino acids. V lost 7 bases to trimming and J lost 11 bases, with 21 bases between them. The germline V gene encodes CDR1 MNHEY and CDR2 SVGAGI. The CDR3 loop is CASTFGGPGGTQHF. The DNA of the CDR3 is TGTGCCAGCACCTTCGGGGGCCCGGGGGGGACCCAGCATTTT.

This chain links TRBV19 with TRBJ2-5; possible D gene TRBD2, 6 bases. V shed 7 bases and J shed 5 bases, with 20 bases lying between them. This CDR3 contains 15 residues. CDR1 and CDR2 from the germline V gene are LNHDA and SQIVND (reference sequence). The CDR3 nucleotides are TGTGCCAGTAATCCCTTCAGTGGGAGCGGGGAGACCCAGTACTTC. Translating it yields CASNPFSGSGETQYF.

The CDR3 region has the DNA TGTGCCACCTCAGGGGAGCGGCAAACGCACCAGTACTTC. Encoded protein: CATSGERQTHQYF. The V call is TRBV15, the J call TRBJ2-7; maybe TRBD1 (6 bases). The V end lost 8 bases, the J end lost 10 bases, and 21 bases lay between the germline ends. The CDR3 has 13 residues. The germline CDR1 and CDR2 sequences are LNHNV and YYDKDF (reference sequence).

V is TRBV29-1 and J is TRBJ2-5, with D perhaps matching TRBD1 (6 bases). Trimming pared 4 bases from V and 5 bases from J, leaving 11 bases between. The CDR3 runs to 12 residues. CDR1 is SQVTM and CDR2 is ANQGSEA in the germline V gene. CDR3 protein: CSVVRGGETQYF. DNA for the CDR3: TGCAGCGTTGTCAGGGGCGGTGAGACCCAGTACTTC.

Only one count was recorded for this clone. This rearrangement joins TRBV15 to TRBJ2-1; D gene uncertain. The CDR3 loop spans 13 amino acids. Deletions cut 3 bases from V and 8 bases from J, with 11 bases between. Per germline, CDR1 LNHNV and CDR2 YYDKDF (reference sequence). Here the CDR3 reads CATSRRVFDEQFF. The CDR3 DNA follows: TGTGCCACCAGCAGGAGAGTGTTCGATGAGCAGTTCTTC. The whole variable domain, remainder taken from reference TRBV15 and TRBJ2-1, is DAMVIQNPRYQVTQFGKPVTLSCSQTLNHNVMYWYQQKSSQAPKLLFHYYDKDFNNEADTPDNFQSRRPNTSFCFLDIRSPGLGDTAMYLCATSRRVFDEQFFGPGTRLTVL.

The rearrangement uses TRBV7-8 and TRBJ1-4, with a tentative D call TRBD1 (6 bases). The CDR3 is 14 residues long. The V gene lost 6 bases and the J gene lost 5 bases, with 13 bases spanning the gap. Germline V gives CDR1 SGHVS, CDR2 FQNEAQ. The DNA for the CDR3 is TGTGCCAGCAGACCAGGGGAACACAATGAAAAACTGTTTTTT. Translating gives CASRPGEHNEKLFF.

The rearrangement joins TRBV30 to TRBJ2-6; TRBD1 aligns across 8 bases. Germline V gene data show CDR1 as GTSNPN and CDR2 as SVGIG (reference sequence). V was clipped by 0 bases and J by 3 bases; unmatched bases: 4. This CDR3 is built from 16 residues. The CDR3 DNA follows: TGTGCCTGGAGTGTCCAGGGGGCGCTTGGGGCCAACGTCCTGACTTTC. As protein: CAWSVQGALGANVLTF.

CDR3 sequence: CASSLSNRFAGNTIYF. In DNA, the CDR3 is TGCGCCAGCAGCTTGAGTAACAGGTTCGCTGGAAACACCATATATTTT. J is TRBJ1-3 and V is TRBV5-1, with D possibly matching TRBD1 (5 bases). Trimming left V 1 base short and J 2 bases short, with 13 bases between. Germline-derived CDR1 and CDR2 are SGHRS and YFSETQ. This CDR3 has 16 amino acids.

This clone was seen only once. This chain joins TRBV7-6 and TRBJ2-2, with a weak D call TRBD2 (6 bases). Per germline, CDR1 SGHVS and CDR2 FNYEAQ. Deletions cut 1 base from V and 4 bases from J, with 10 bases between. The CDR3 is made up of 15 amino acids. The CDR3 here is CASSLVQGGTGELFF. DNA for the CDR3: TGTGCCAGCAGCTTAGTGCAGGGAGGCACCGGGGAGCTGTTTTTT.

The chain uses TRBV5-1 and TRBJ2-3; 15 bases agree with TRBD2. Germline V gene data show CDR1 as SGHRS and CDR2 as YFSETQ. The CDR3 loop spans 18 amino acids. J was trimmed by 4 bases and V by 2 bases; bases with no gene match: 8. The CDR3 reads CASSLGTSGGYPPDTQYF. The CDR3 nucleotides read TGCGCCAGCAGCTTAGGGACTAGCGGGGGGTATCCCCCAGATACGCAGTATTTT.

The chain carries TRBV21-1 and TRBJ1-1; no DNA check was done on the table's D call, TRBD1. TRBV21-1 is assigned pseudogene status. This CDR3 is 13 amino acids long. CDR3 nucleotides: TGTGCCAGCAGCAAAGGAACAGGCTCCGAAGCTTTCTTT. Amino acids: CASSKGTGSEAFF.

The chain uses TRBV2 and TRBJ1-5; tentative D call: TRBD1 (5 bases). This CDR3 spans 14 amino acids. The V and J ends lost 2 bases and 8 bases respectively, with 13 bases between them. Germline V CDR1 and CDR2: SNHLY, FYNNEI. The CDR3 nucleotides are TGTGCCAGCAGTGAATGGAGGGGTGATGAGCCCCAGCATTTT. It encodes CASSEWRGDEPQHF.

The V call is TRBV2, the J call TRBJ2-7; the match to TRBD2 covers 7 bases. Germline assignment: CDR1 SNHLY and CDR2 FYNNEI. V gave up 6 bases and J gave up 2 bases; unmatched junction bases: 10. The CDR3 length is 15 residues. This chain's CDR3 is CASRETSGTTYEQYF. The CDR3 DNA sequence: TGTGCCAGCAGGGAAACCAGCGGGACTACCTACGAGCAGTACTTC. Full variable domain (rest looked up from reference TRBV2 and TRBJ2-7): EPEVTQTPSHQVTQMGQEVILRCVPISNHLYFYWYRQILGQKVEFLVSFYNNEISEKSEIFDDQFSVERPDGSNFTLKIRSTKLEDSAMYFCASRETSGTTYEQYFGPGTRLTVT.

V and J are TRBV7-2 and TRBJ1-3, with D possibly TRBD1 on 5 matching bases. In germline, CDR1 is SGHTA, CDR2 FQGNSA. CDR3 length equals 16 residues. Trimming took 1 base from V and 0 from J, leaving 10 bases between them. CDR3 coding DNA: TGTGCCAGCAGCTTAGTTCGGACACACTCTGGAAACACCATATATTTT. It codes for CASSLVRTHSGNTIYF.

In nucleotides, the CDR3 is TGTGCCAGCAGCTTTGAGGGTGTAAGCACTGAAGCTTTCTTT. Its translation: CASSFEGVSTEAFF. This chain connects TRBV5-4 to TRBJ1-1; D not resolved. V lost 2 bases to trimming and J lost 4 bases, with 12 bases between them. This CDR3 region has 14 residues. From germline, CDR1 is SGHNT and CDR2 YYREEE (reference sequence). The variable domain in full, with the rest retrieved from reference TRBV5-4 and TRBJ1-1, is ETGVTQSPTHLIKTRGQQVTLRCSSQSGHNTVSWYQQALGQGPQFIFQYYREEENGRGNFPPRFSGLQFPNYSSELNVNALELDDSALYLCASSFEGVSTEAFFGQGTRLTVV.

The chain couples TRBV6-6 to TRBJ2-1; D is possibly TRBD2 (6 bases). Per the germline V gene, CDR1 is MNHNY and CDR2 is SVGAGI (reference sequence). V was shortened by 2 bases and J by 9 bases, with 14 bases between the two germline ends. CDR3 length: 14 amino acids. CDR3 nucleotides: TGTGCCAGCAGTTACCGGGGAGGTCAAGGTGAGCAGTTCTTC. It is translated as CASSYRGGQGEQFF.

The gene calls are TRBV14 and TRBJ1-2; the D gene is possibly TRBD1 (5 bases). This CDR3 has 18 residues. V lost 3 bases, J lost 5 bases, and 25 bases lay in between. The V gene's germline CDR1 is SGHDN and CDR2 FVKESK. In DNA, the CDR3 is TGTGCCAGCAGCCAGGAGCCGCCCCGGGGGGACTTCCCTTATGGCTACACCTTC. Protein product: CASSQEPPRGDFPYGYTF.

In nucleotides, the CDR3 is TGTGCCAGCAGCGTAGCGAGCGGGAGCACCGGGGAGCTGTTTTTT. Translation gives CASSVASGSTGELFF. The J gene is TRBJ2-2, the V gene TRBV9, with TRBD2 identical over 8 bases. The V and J ends lost 0 bases and 4 bases, in that order; junction bases with no gene match: 2. CDR1 and CDR2 (germline): SGDLS, YYNGEE. This CDR3 has 15 amino acids.

The CDR3 is CASSAIPGSQETQYF. Written as DNA, the CDR3 is TGCGCCAGCAGCGCTATACCGGGATCCCAAGAGACCCAGTACTTC. The rearrangement links TRBV5-1 to TRBJ2-5; a weak D match, TRBD2 (5 bases). V shed 4 bases and J shed 1 base, with 14 bases lying between them. The CDR3 is 15 residues long. The germline gives CDR1 SGHRS, CDR2 YFSETQ.

This clone was recorded only once. The gene calls are TRBV28 and TRBJ1-6, with a weak D call TRBD1 (6 bases). This CDR3 has 14 amino acids. Germline V gene lookup returns CDR1 MDHEN and CDR2 SYDVKM. V shed 2 bases and J shed 10 bases, with 12 bases lying between them. The DNA of the CDR3 is TGTGCCAGCAGTTTACCGGGGGGCTTGTCACCCCTCCACTTT. This codes for CASSLPGGLSPLHF.